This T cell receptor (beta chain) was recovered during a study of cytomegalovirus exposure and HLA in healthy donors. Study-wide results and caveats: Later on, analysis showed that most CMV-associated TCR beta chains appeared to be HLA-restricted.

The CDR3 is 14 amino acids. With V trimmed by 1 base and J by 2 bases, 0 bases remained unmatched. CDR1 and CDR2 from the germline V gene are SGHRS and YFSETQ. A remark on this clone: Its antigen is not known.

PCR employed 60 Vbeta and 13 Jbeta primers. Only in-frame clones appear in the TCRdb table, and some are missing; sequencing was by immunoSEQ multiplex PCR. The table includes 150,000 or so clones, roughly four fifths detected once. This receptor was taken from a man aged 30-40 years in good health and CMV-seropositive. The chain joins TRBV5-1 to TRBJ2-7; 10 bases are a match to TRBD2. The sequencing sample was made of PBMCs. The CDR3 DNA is TGCGCCAGCAGCTTGACTAGCGGGACCTACGAGCAGTACTTC. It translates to CASSLTSGTYEQYF.